This TCR beta chain was recorded in a study of T cell repertoires in cytomegalovirus infection. TCRdb independently ran MiXCR on the reads; one entry per CDR3 protein. The sample holds roughly 280,000 distinct CDR3 sequences, less than 25% seen once. Remarks on this clonotype: What it recognizes is unknown.

The V end lost 5 bases, the J end lost 1 base, and 11 bases lay between the germline ends. Germline V gene lookup returns CDR1 LNHDA and CDR2 SQIVND (reference sequence). The CDR3 has 14 amino acids. The sequencing used cultured PBMCs, collected from culture after CMV antigen stimulation. This clonotype was obtained from a human donor in good health (CMV status not recorded). Some clones in this sample may be carry-over from other donors' samples. The chain employs TRBV19 and TRBJ1-1, with D possibly TRBD1 on 5 matching bases. CDR3 residues: CASSPRGGNTEAFF. The DNA for the CDR3 is TGTGCCAGTAGTCCGCGCGGGGGGAACACTGAAGCTTTCTTT.